This T cell receptor beta chain was documented in a study of beta chain features in type 1 diabetes. Study details: Cell yields, gender and age were comparable in patients and healthy donors. There were about 110,000,000 sorted cells examined across all samples.

Regarding the study as a whole: Type 1 diabetes patients had moderately but significantly shorter TCRB CDR3s in all four CD4+ subsets.

Via CD45RO/CCR7/CD25/CD127/CD95/CD27, cells of the CD4+ naive, central memory, regulatory and stem cell-like memory subsets were sorted. The whole isolated RNA underwent reverse transcription, so sequencing captured expressed TCRB transcripts. Sequencing was performed with immunoSEQ multiplex PCR; in TCRdb, only in-frame clones are kept and a portion is missing. The repertoire includes about 700,000 clones, under 15% of them detected once, and about 0.02% sits in the top ten. This clone showed up just a few times. Its antigen remains unknown. There are 14 residues in the CDR3. The V gene's germline CDR1 is GTSNPN and CDR2 SVGIG (reference sequence). V lost 5 bases to trimming and J lost 0 bases, with 11 bases between them.

The source material was naive CD4+ T cells from blood. The chain employs TRBV30 and TRBJ1-3; D is uncertain. The sequence was collected from a man aged 18 to 29 with type 1 diabetes. The CDR3 region is CAWGRFISGNTIYF. The CDR3 nucleotides are TGTGCCTGGGGACGCTTTATCTCTGGAAACACCATATATTTT.